This TCR beta chain is drawn from a study of control samples from healthy donors and cancer patients (dated by TCRdb to the early 2020s). Libraries were constructed by the immunoSEQ multiplex PCR assay. TCRdb took this table from immuneACCESS and kept in-frame rearrangements with V and J called. Such tables lack part of the clones; where checked against another copy, unresolved V genes explain under half of the gap, and the rest is unexplained. Present in this sample are 100,000 to 150,000 clones, around 92% of which were seen just once. The ten largest clonotypes hold around 0.6% of the sample. Turning to this clone: This receptor's antigen is unknown. It has no much larger one-base neighbor in the sample; base qualities were not kept.

V is shortened by 0 bases, J by 7 bases, and the region joining them spans 9 bases. The CDR3 holds 12 amino acids from the cysteine to the phenylalanine. Of the read, only the CDR3 DNA is kept; its 36 bases are in frame from base 1. CDR1 and CDR2 are read off the germline V gene (reference sequence) as GTSNPN and SVGIG. Sequenced: PBMCs. The rearrangement combines TRBV30 with TRBJ1-1; the best D guess is TRBD1, with 5 bases matching. This receptor was taken from a man older than 75 with head and neck cancer. The CDR3 loop reads CAWSVQGVEAFF. Read as DNA, the sequence is TGTGCCTGGAGTGTTCAAGGGGTTGAAGCTTTCTTT.